This TCR beta chain came from a study of human T cells and chemical hapten exposure. TCRdb ran MiXCR on the RACE reads and lists one entry per CDR3 protein. Of over 65,000 distinct CDR3 sequences detected, 11% appear once; the ten largest clones hold more than 1.2%. The CDR3 extends over 13 amino acids. V gave up 6 bases and J gave up 7 bases; unmatched junction bases: 7. Time point of the sample: patch test 3, about 24 weeks after DPC sensitization. As for treatment: therapeutic diphenylcyclopropenone sensitization with weekly scalp DPC. The specimen was whole blood, collected in connection with sensitization to the hapten diphenylcyclopropenone (DPC). This rearrangement joins TRBV12-3 or TRBV12-4 to TRBJ2-7; 9 positions match TRBD1. The receptor's source is a woman between 45 and 60 years old with alopecia areata. Some clones in this sample may be carry-over from other donors' samples. CDR3 in DNA: TGTGCCAGCAGCCGCCTTGGGACAGGGGAGCAGTACTTC. Amino acid sequence: CASSRLGTGEQYF.